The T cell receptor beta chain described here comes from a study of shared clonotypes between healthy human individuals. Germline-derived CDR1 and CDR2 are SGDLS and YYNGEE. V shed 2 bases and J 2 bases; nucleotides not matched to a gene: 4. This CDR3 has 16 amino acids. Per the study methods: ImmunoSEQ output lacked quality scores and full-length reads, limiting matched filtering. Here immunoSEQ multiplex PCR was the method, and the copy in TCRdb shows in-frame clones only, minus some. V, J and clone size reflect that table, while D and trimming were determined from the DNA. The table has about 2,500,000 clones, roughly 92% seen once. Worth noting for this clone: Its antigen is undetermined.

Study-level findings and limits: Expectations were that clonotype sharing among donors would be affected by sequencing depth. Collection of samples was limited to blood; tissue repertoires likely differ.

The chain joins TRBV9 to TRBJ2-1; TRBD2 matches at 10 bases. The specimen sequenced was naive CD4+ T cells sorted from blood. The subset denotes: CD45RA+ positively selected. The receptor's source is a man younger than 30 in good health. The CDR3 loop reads CASSVSGTSAYNEQFF. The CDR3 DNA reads TGTGCCAGCAGCGTGTCCGGGACTAGCGCCTACAATGAGCAGTTCTTC.